This TCR beta chain was recovered during a study of blood T cell repertoires in COVID-19. Sequencing was performed with immunoSEQ multiplex PCR; in TCRdb, only in-frame clones are kept and a portion is missing. The sample records about 230,000 clones, less than 85% being singletons. This clone was observed a handful of times. The CDR3 covers 14 residues. Trimming stripped 3 bases from V and 6 bases from J, with 11 bases between. Germline values: CDR1 SGHAT, CDR2 FQNNGV. The chain couples TRBV11-2 to TRBJ1-4; the D is unclear. Sequenced sample: peripheral blood. This sequence originates from a woman aged 70-85 years with active or convalescent COVID-19. The CDR3: CASSLSEGYEKLFF. CDR3 DNA sequence: TGTGCCAGCAGCTTGTCAGAGGGCTATGAAAAACTGTTTTTT.